This T cell receptor (beta chain) was retrieved from a study of cytomegalovirus exposure and HLA in healthy donors. The study ran its PCR with 60 Vbeta and 13 Jbeta primers. TCRdb's table, derived via immunoSEQ multiplex PCR, lists solely in-frame clones and lacks some. Of 190,000 or so clones detected, over 75% appear once; the ten largest clones hold 0.08% to 0.1%. Germline CDR1 reads SGHTA; CDR2 reads FQGTGA. Germline trimming cut 2 bases from V and 3 bases from J; bases unmatched to any gene: 6. The CDR3 contains 15 residues. The sequencing input was PBMCs. V and J are TRBV7-3 and TRBJ2-7, with 8 bases lining up with TRBD2. The source is a boy aged 2-9 years in good health and CMV-seronegative. In DNA, the CDR3 is TGTGCCAGCAGCTTAGCAGTAGCGGGGCTCTACGAGCAGTACTTC. Translating it yields CASSLAVAGLYEQYF.